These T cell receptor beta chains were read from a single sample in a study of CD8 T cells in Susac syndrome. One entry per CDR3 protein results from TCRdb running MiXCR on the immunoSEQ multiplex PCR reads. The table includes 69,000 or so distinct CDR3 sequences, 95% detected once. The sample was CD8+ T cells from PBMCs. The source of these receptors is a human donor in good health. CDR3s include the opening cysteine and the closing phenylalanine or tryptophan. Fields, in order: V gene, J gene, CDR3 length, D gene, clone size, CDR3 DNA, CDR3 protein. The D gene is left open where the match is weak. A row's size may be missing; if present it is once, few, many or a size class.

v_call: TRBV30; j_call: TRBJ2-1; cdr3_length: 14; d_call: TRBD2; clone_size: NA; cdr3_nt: TGTGCCTCTTCTAGCGGGGGGCTTCACAATGAGCAGTTCTTC; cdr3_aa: CASSSGGLHNEQFF
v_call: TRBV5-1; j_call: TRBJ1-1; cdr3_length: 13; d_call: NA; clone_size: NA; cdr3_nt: TGCGCCAGCAGCTTGGAACGGAACACTGAAGCTTTCTTT; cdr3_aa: CASSLERNTEAFF
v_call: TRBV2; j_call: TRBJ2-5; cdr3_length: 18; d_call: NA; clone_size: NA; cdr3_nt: TGTGCCAGCAGTGAAGAAGTCGGTTCAGGGGAGATCCAAGAGACCCAGTACTTC; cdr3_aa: CASSEEVGSGEIQETQYF
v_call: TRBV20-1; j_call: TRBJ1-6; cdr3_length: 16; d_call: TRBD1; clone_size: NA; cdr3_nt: TGCAGTGCTAGAGCCCTGGACAGGGACTATAATTCACCCCTCCACTTT; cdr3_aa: CSARALDRDYNSPLHF
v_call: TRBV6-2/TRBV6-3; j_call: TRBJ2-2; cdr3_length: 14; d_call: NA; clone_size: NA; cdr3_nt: TGTGCCAGCAGGACGGACAGGAACACCGGGGAGCTGTTTTTT; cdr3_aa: CASRTDRNTGELFF
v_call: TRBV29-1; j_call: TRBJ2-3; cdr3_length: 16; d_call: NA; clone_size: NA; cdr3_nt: TGCAGCGTTGAAGCGGGGGGCTTCAGGGACACAGATACGCAGTATTTT; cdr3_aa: CSVEAGGFRDTDTQYF
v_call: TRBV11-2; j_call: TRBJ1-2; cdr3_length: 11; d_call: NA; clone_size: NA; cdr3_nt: TGTGCCAGCAGCTCTAGTGGGAACTACACCTTC; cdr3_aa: CASSSSGNYTF
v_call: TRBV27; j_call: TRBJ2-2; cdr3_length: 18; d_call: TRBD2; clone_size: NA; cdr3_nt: TGTGCCAGCACCCCGGGTACTAGCGGGGGGGATTTCACCGGGGAGCTGTTTTTT; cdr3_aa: CASTPGTSGGDFTGELFF
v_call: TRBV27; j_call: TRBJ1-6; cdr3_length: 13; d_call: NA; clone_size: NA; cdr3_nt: TGTGCCACCGGACTGTCTATTAATTCACCCCTCCACTTT; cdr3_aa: CATGLSINSPLHF
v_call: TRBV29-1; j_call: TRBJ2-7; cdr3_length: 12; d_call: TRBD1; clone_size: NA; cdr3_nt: TGCAGCGTCGGACAGGGGGCCTACGAGCAGTACTTC; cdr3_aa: CSVGQGAYEQYF
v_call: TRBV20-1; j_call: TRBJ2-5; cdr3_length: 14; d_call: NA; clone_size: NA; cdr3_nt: TGCAGTGCTAGAGATCTTTGGGATGGGGAGACCCAGTACTTC; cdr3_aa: CSARDLWDGETQYF
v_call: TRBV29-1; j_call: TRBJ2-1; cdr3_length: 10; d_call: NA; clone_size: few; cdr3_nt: TGCAGCGTTGAGGGGAATGAGCAGTTCTTC; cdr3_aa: CSVEGNEQFF
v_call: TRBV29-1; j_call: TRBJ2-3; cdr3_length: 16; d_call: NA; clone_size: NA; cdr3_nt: TGCAGCGTTGAAGGGCCACAGGGAGGAATTGCAGATACGCAGTATTTT; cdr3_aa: CSVEGPQGGIADTQYF
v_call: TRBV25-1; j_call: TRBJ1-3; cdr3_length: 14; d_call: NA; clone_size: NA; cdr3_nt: TGTGCCAGCTCAGGCGTCGGCTCTGGAAACACCATATATTTT; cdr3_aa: CASSGVGSGNTIYF
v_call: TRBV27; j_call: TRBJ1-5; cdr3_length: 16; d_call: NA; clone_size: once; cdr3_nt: TGTGCCAGCAGTTTAGGGTGGGGGACCCGAGATCAGCCCCAGCATTTT; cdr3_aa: CASSLGWGTRDQPQHF
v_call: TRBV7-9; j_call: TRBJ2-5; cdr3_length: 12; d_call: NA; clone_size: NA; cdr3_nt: TGTGCCAGCAGATCCGCAGGCTGGACCCAGTACTTC; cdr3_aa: CASRSAGWTQYF
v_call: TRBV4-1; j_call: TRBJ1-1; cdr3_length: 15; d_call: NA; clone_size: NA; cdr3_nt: TGCGCCAGCAGCCAGAGGACTGATAGGAACACTGAAGCTTTCTTT; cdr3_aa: CASSQRTDRNTEAFF
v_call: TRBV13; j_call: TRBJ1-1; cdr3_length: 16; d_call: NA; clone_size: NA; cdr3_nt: TGTGCCAGCAGCTCCACCTGGGGGGTCGCGAACACTGAAGCTTTCTTT; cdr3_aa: CASSSTWGVANTEAFF